The rows below give T cell receptor beta chains drawn from one sample of a study of cytomegalovirus exposure and HLA in healthy donors. Produced via immunoSEQ multiplex PCR; TCRdb's table is partial and in-frame only. This sample carries roughly 71,000 clones, 65% to 70% of them seen once, and the ten largest clones take about a fifth. Specimen: PBMCs. Receptor source: a man between 35 and 55 years old in good health and CMV-seropositive. The CDR3 runs from the conserved cysteine through the conserved F or W. Fields, in order: V gene, clone size, D gene, J gene, CDR3 protein, CDR3 DNA. The D gene is left open where the match is weak. Expanded clones get a size class; other rows say once, few or many, or leave the size out.

>TRBV2|.|.|TRBJ2-7
CASSESVQGYNEQYF
TGTGCCAGCAGTGAGTCAGTCCAGGGGTACAACGAGCAGTACTTC
>TRBV7-2|.|.|TRBJ1-5
CASSLLGGSSNQPQHF
TGTGCCAGCAGCTTATTAGGGGGAAGTAGCAATCAGCCCCAGCATTTT
>TRBV5-1|few|TRBD1|TRBJ1-1
CASSPGQTENTEAFF
TGCGCCAGCAGCCCGGGACAGACCGAAAACACTGAAGCTTTCTTT
>TRBV7-2|once|.|TRBJ2-1
CASSLMGAGNEQFF
TGTGCCAGCAGCTTAATGGGGGCGGGTAATGAGCAGTTCTTC
>TRBV5-1|.|.|TRBJ1-2
CASSLLDTAYGYTF
TGCGCCAGCAGCCTCTTGGACACGGCCTATGGCTACACCTTC
>TRBV5-1|.|TRBD2|TRBJ2-5
CASSLAAGGQETQYF
TGCGCCAGCAGCTTGGCGGCGGGGGGACAAGAGACCCAGTACTTC
>TRBV7-9|.|.|TRBJ2-7
CASRGSQGAALYF
TGTGCCAGCAGAGGATCCCAAGGGGCAGCTCTGTACTTC
>TRBV7-2|.|TRBD2|TRBJ2-7
CASSSDSGGSYEQYF
TGTGCCAGCAGCTCGGATAGCGGGGGCTCCTACGAGCAGTACTTC
>TRBV2|.|.|TRBJ2-1
CASRVLDNEQFF
TGTGCCAGCAGGGTATTAGACAATGAGCAGTTCTTC
>TRBV6-5|.|.|TRBJ2-3
CASSYPGTDTQYF
TGTGCCAGCAGTTATCCGGGAACAGATACGCAGTATTTT
>TRBV6-1|once|.|TRBJ1-5
CASGVNQPQHF
TGTGCCAGCGGAGTCAATCAGCCCCAGCATTTT